These 19 T cell receptor beta chains share one sample of origin, sequenced in a study of blood T cell repertoires in COVID-19. The data were produced by immunoSEQ multiplex PCR, yet TCRdb's version contains in-frame clones alone and is incomplete. Altogether roughly 300,000 clones are present, roughly 90% being singletons, with the ten largest covering 12%. What was sequenced was peripheral blood. All receptors come from a woman in her twenties or thirties with COVID-19, enrolled during active disease.

The chain employs TRBV29-1 and TRBJ2-3, with 7 bases identical to TRBD1. The CDR3 runs 12 residues. Trimming took 7 bases from V and 2 from J; bases not matched to a gene: 3. Looked up from germline, CDR1 is SQVTM and CDR2 is ANQGSEA. The CDR3: CSADRNTDTQYF. The CDR3 nucleotides are TGCAGCGCGGACAGGAACACAGATACGCAGTATTTT.

The gene calls are TRBV2 and TRBJ1-6; tentatively, D is TRBD1 (6 bases). Germline V gene data show CDR1 as SNHLY and CDR2 as FYNNEI. The CDR3 covers 14 residues. V was clipped by 6 bases and J by 7 bases, with 13 bases between them. The CDR3 here is CASRRTALNSPLHF. The CDR3 DNA reads as TGTGCCAGCAGACGGACAGCGCTGAATTCACCCCTCCACTTT.

The chain carries TRBV3-1 (or the pseudogene TRBV3-2) and TRBJ2-3, with unresolved D. This CDR3 has 15 amino acids. Between the trimmed V and J ends, which lost 0 bases and 7 bases, there was a span of 14 bases. Germline assignment: CDR1 LGHDT and CDR2 YNNKEL (reference sequence). The CDR3 protein is CASSQDPTMAYTQYF. CDR3 DNA: TGTGCCAGCAGCCAAGATCCCACAATGGCCTATACGCAGTATTTT.

This chain's CDR3 is CASSSGTSPEQYF. The CDR3 DNA sequence: TGTGCCAGCAGCTCGGGGACTAGCCCGGAGCAGTACTTC. The gene calls are TRBV11-2 and TRBJ2-7, with TRBD2 matching 9 bases. Germline V gene sequence: CDR1 SGHAT, CDR2 FQNNGV. CDR3 length equals 13 residues. V shed 4 bases, J shed 7 bases, and the junction held 5 bases outside the gene matches. Looking up the rest from reference TRBV11-2 and TRBJ2-7 gives the full variable domain: EAGVAQSPRYKIIEKRQSVAFWCNPISGHATLYWYQQILGQGPKLLIQFQNNGVVDDSQLPKDRFSAERLKGVDSTLKIQPAKLEDSAVYLCASSSGTSPEQYFGPGTRLTVT.

The chain recombines TRBV2 with TRBJ1-5, with a weak D call TRBD1 (5 bases). This CDR3 contains 13 residues. Germline-derived CDR1 and CDR2 are SNHLY and FYNNEI. Trimming shortened V by 2 bases and J by 9 bases, and 11 bases separated the two germline ends. The CDR3 protein is CASSERLGTPQHF. DNA for the CDR3: TGTGCCAGCAGTGAAAGACTAGGGACGCCCCAGCATTTT.

The gene calls are TRBV11-2 and TRBJ1-3, with D hard to call. V lost 1 base, J lost 2 bases, and 12 bases lay in between. The CDR3 is made up of 16 amino acids. Germline V gene data show CDR1 as SGHAT and CDR2 as FQNNGV. DNA of the CDR3: TGTGCCAGCAGCTTAGTGTCCAGTGGTGCTGGAAACACCATATATTTT. This translates into CASSLVSSGAGNTIYF. Filled out from reference TRBV11-2 and TRBJ1-3, the complete variable domain reads EAGVAQSPRYKIIEKRQSVAFWCNPISGHATLYWYQQILGQGPKLLIQFQNNGVVDDSQLPKDRFSAERLKGVDSTLKIQPAKLEDSAVYLCASSLVSSGAGNTIYFGEGSWLTVV.

V and J are TRBV7-9 and TRBJ1-2; 7 bases are shared with TRBD1. CDR1 and CDR2 from the germline V gene are SEHNR and FQNEAQ (reference sequence). The CDR3 length is 15 residues. The V and J ends lost 4 bases and 4 bases, in that order; junction bases with no gene match: 9. This chain's CDR3 is CASSSLSTGRYGYTF. The CDR3 DNA follows: TGTGCCAGCAGCTCCCTCTCGACAGGGCGCTATGGCTACACCTTC.

CDR3 sequence (DNA): TGTGCCAGCAGCCCTTCAGCGGGGGTGGTTTACAATGAGCAGTTCTTC. Translation: CASSPSAGVVYNEQFF. This chain joins TRBV6-2 or TRBV6-3 and TRBJ2-1, with TRBD2 matching over 8 bases. Germline CDR1 and CDR2: MNHEY and SVGEGT. The CDR3 is 16 amino acids. With V trimmed by 6 bases and J by 4 bases, 11 bases remained unmatched.

The V gene is TRBV5-1, the J gene TRBJ1-1; TRBD1 matches at 7 bases. V shed 4 bases, J shed 1 base, and the junction held 10 bases outside the gene matches. CDR3 length: 16 residues. CDR1 SGHRS and CDR2 YFSETQ come from the germline V gene. The CDR3 DNA follows: TGCGCCAGCAGCCCCGCCATAAGGACAGGGAACACTGAAGCTTTCTTT. Translating it yields CASSPAIRTGNTEAFF.

V and J are TRBV3-1 (or the pseudogene TRBV3-2) and TRBJ2-2; possible D gene TRBD1, 6 bases. Between the trimmed V and J ends, which lost 1 base and 8 bases, there was a span of 11 bases. The CDR3 spans 14 residues. Germline V gene lookup returns CDR1 LGHDT and CDR2 YNNKEL (reference sequence). CDR3 sequence: CASSQGTVFGELFF. Here the CDR3 DNA reads TGTGCCAGCAGCCAAGGGACAGTTTTTGGGGAGCTGTTTTTT.

The chain uses TRBV19 and TRBJ2-1; D perhaps matches TRBD2 (6 bases). This CDR3 has 14 residues. Germline CDR1 reads LNHDA; CDR2 reads SQIVND (reference sequence). V was shortened by 10 bases and J by 0 bases, with 13 bases between the two germline ends. CDR3 sequence reads: CATVADSSYNEQFF. CDR3 DNA sequence: TGTGCCACTGTAGCGGATAGCTCCTACAATGAGCAGTTCTTC.

The chain recombines TRBV19 with TRBJ2-3; TRBD2 matches 11 bases. CDR1 LNHDA and CDR2 SQIVND come from the germline V gene (reference sequence). V lost 3 bases to trimming and J lost 4 bases; unmatched junction nucleotides: 3. The CDR3 is made up of 15 amino acids. The CDR3 region is CASSIRLAGSDTQYF. The CDR3 DNA is TGTGCCAGTAGTATCCGACTAGCGGGGTCAGATACGCAGTATTTT.

The chain uses TRBV6-1 and TRBJ1-6; tentative D call: TRBD1 (5 bases). V was trimmed by 1 base and J by 7 bases, leaving 17 bases between them. There are 17 residues in the CDR3. Germline V lookup: CDR1 MNHNS, CDR2 SASEGT. The CDR3 DNA reads as TGTGCCAGCAGTGAAGTGGGGCGGATCTTGGAGAATTCACCCCTCCACTTT. Translated, it gives CASSEVGRILENSPLHF.

About this clone itself: This same CDR3 is encoded by further DNA sequences in the sample. In DNA form, the CDR3 reads TGTGCCAGCAGCCTTCTGGAGACCCAGTACTTC. It is translated as CASSLLETQYF. The chain has TRBV12-3 or TRBV12-4 and TRBJ2-5; no reliable D call. Trimming pared 6 bases from V and 5 bases from J, leaving 7 bases between. The CDR3 is 11 residues long.

This clone was detected only once. J is TRBJ2-3 and V is TRBV4-1, with unresolved D. Trimming removed 4 bases from V and 2 bases from J, with 13 bases in between. This CDR3 spans 15 amino acids. Germline V gene sequence: CDR1 MGHRA, CDR2 YSYEKL. The CDR3: CASSPRTALTDTQYF. The CDR3 DNA reads TGCGCCAGCAGCCCCCGCACCGCGCTCACAGATACGCAGTATTTT.

The sample holds a few counts of this clone. The chain recombines TRBV7-2 with TRBJ2-7, with 8 bases fitting TRBD1. Germline CDR1 SGHTA, CDR2 FQGNSA. V lost 4 bases and J lost 4; bases outside the gene matches: 6. The CDR3 contains 14 residues. In DNA, the CDR3 is TGTGCCAGCAGCTCCCGGACAGGGAAGTACGAGCAGTACTTC. It is translated as CASSSRTGKYEQYF.

The rearrangement links TRBV24-1 to TRBJ2-7; D might be TRBD1 (5 bases). With 9 bases removed from V and 1 base from J, the gap between germline ends came to 15 bases. This CDR3 contains 14 residues. Germline CDR1 is KGHDR and CDR2 is SFDVKD. The CDR3 is CATPGLESSYEQYF. The CDR3 coding sequence is TGTGCCACCCCAGGGCTGGAGTCATCCTACGAGCAGTACTTC.

This chain links TRBV3-1 (or the pseudogene TRBV3-2) with TRBJ2-3; TRBD2 matches at 9 bases. The V gene end was trimmed by 3 bases and the J gene end by 2 bases; junction bases not matched to a gene: 3. CDR1 LGHDT and CDR2 YNNKEL come from the germline V gene (reference sequence). This CDR3 is 15 amino acids long. This CDR3 reads CASSHVAGATDTQYF. The CDR3 DNA is TGTGCCAGCAGCCACGTAGCGGGGGCCACAGATACGCAGTATTTT.

This chain uses TRBV7-2 with TRBJ2-3, with a tentative D call TRBD1 (5 bases). The CDR3 has 14 residues. V lost 5 bases and J lost 1, with 10 bases in between. Germline V gene data show CDR1 as SGHTA and CDR2 as FQGNSA. The CDR3 DNA is TGTGCCAGCAGCGTCGACAGAGGCACAGATACGCAGTATTTT. Translation gives CASSVDRGTDTQYF. Combining the CDR3 with reference TRBV7-2 and TRBJ2-3 gives the whole variable domain GAGVSQSPSNKVTEKGKDVELRCDPISGHTALYWYRQSLGQGLEFLIYFQGNSAPDKSGLPSDRFSAERTGGSVSTLTIQRTQQEDSAVYLCASSVDRGTDTQYFGPGTRLTVL.